This is a list of T cell receptor beta chains from one sample in a study of T cell repertoires in cytomegalovirus infection. TCRdb re-derived calls from the reads in MiXCR, one entry per CDR3 protein. This table has 250,000 or so distinct CDR3 sequences, 8% to 9.5% appearing once. Sequenced sample: PBMCs. These receptors were collected from a human donor in good health (CMV status not recorded). Some clones in this sample may be carry-over from other donors' samples. Both conserved end residues are part of each CDR3.

j_call v_call cdr3_aa
TRBJ1-5 TRBV3-1 CASSQDNRRQPQHF
TRBJ2-5 TRBV5-4 CASSRGAGGGPQETQYF
TRBJ2-5 TRBV27 CASSSARTQETQYF
TRBJ1-6 TRBV7-2 CASSAQGWANSPLHF
TRBJ2-7 TRBV6-6 CASSELDGSYEQYF
TRBJ1-1 TRBV28 CASSFNRGAFF
TRBJ1-2 TRBV28 CASKGELAPYGYTF
TRBJ2-7 TRBV29-1 CSVRTGTYEQYF
TRBJ2-2 TRBV7-8 CASSFLAGGLNTGELFF
TRBJ1-6 TRBV28 CASSGRDRGPNSPLHF
TRBJ2-1 TRBV7-9 CASSVATSGRGEQFF
TRBJ2-3 TRBV12-3/TRBV12-4 CASSRLAGQADTQYF
TRBJ2-7 TRBV7-2 CASSPIRDSYEQYF
TRBJ1-5 TRBV18 CASSPQKGARQPQHF
TRBJ1-2 TRBV2 CASSKDRGSYGYTF
TRBJ2-3 TRBV5-1 CASSLKGAPPDTQYF
TRBJ2-1 TRBV7-2 CASSVGTGTYNEQFF
TRBJ1-5 TRBV7-9 CASSFGHNSNQPQHF
TRBJ1-2 TRBV28 CASSTVNNYGYTF
TRBJ2-7 TRBV28 CASRLSNRAWQYF
TRBJ2-6 TRBV19 CATRNSGANVLTF
TRBJ1-5 TRBV6-2/TRBV6-3 CASSRGTGLLNQPQHF
TRBJ1-4 TRBV4-3 CASSQVSTGNEKLFF
TRBJ2-1 TRBV7-8 CASSFRAGTSGASSYNEQFF
TRBJ1-5 TRBV6-1 CASRMDRAGNQPQHF
TRBJ2-2 TRBV11-2 CASTRLPGGTGELFF
TRBJ2-7 TRBV6-1 CASGEEGGVYEQYF
TRBJ1-1 TRBV7-2 CASSLAGPGEIF
TRBJ2-7 TRBV15 CATSRSPPGSYEQYF
TRBJ1-5 TRBV19 CASSIGKNQPQHF
TRBJ2-2 TRBV7-8 CASSLGTSGSLGELFF
TRBJ2-2 TRBV20-1 CSAPPAGGNTGELFF
TRBJ2-7 TRBV7-2 CASSLAPERYEQYF
TRBJ2-1 TRBV20-1 CSARRLAGASDEQFF
TRBJ1-2 TRBV28 CASTSGGVLYGYTF
TRBJ1-3 TRBV7-2 CASSLAPGNTIYF
TRBJ2-3 TRBV7-2 CASSLAQGRRGSHTQYF
TRBJ2-3 TRBV28 CASSLGGQGPDTQYF
TRBJ2-5 TRBV7-2 CASSWGSQGETQYF
TRBJ2-7 TRBV7-2 CASSLGWTSSEQYF
TRBJ1-2 TRBV7-2 CASSFNANYGYTF